This T cell receptor beta chain appears in the sequencing data of a study of blood T cells in healthy people across ages. The study, taken as a whole, reports: More naive CD4+ cells and higher diversity marked long-lived donors relative to aged donors.

Each sample gave at least 7 million isolated PBMCs. Each sample provided at least 6 micrograms of extracted total RNA. To note about this clonotype: No antigen is known for it.

J lost 4 bases, V lost 6 bases, and 13 bases had no gene match. Looked up from germline, CDR1 is DFQATT and CDR2 is SNEGSKA (reference sequence). This CDR3 is 18 amino acids long. A second about 7 to 11 cycle PCR used barcoded and J-beta primers. Using its own MiXCR run on the 5' RACE reads, TCRdb lists one record per CDR3 protein. The sample has around 1.5 million distinct CDR3 sequences, approximately 60% seen once. This TCR was sampled from a man younger than 35 in good health. V usage is TRBV20-1 and J usage is TRBJ2-3; 16 positions match TRBD2. The sample was blood. The CDR3 loop is CSAAGLAGGPIIADTQYF. In DNA form, the CDR3 reads TGCAGTGCGGCGGGACTAGCGGGAGGGCCAATTATTGCAGATACGCAGTATTTT.